This T cell receptor (beta chain) appears in the sequencing data of a study of regulatory T cells in long-lasting Graves disease. Germline V gives CDR1 SGDLS, CDR2 YYNGEE. V gave up 0 bases and J gave up 11 bases, with 12 bases separating them. This CDR3 is built from 13 residues. The time point is: newly diagnosed GD, antithyroid drugs for less than 3 months. With RNA extracted from PBMCs as input, the TCR library was made. General study points: More public clonotypes were shared by persistent patients (around 2,800) than by new patients (about 1,000).

In building TCR beta libraries, iRepertoire HTBI primers were used together with Arm-PCR of CDR3 regions. MiXCR, run by TCRdb on the multiplex PCR reads, gives a single entry per CDR3 protein. The table has roughly 380,000 distinct CDR3 sequences, approximately 15% seen once. This clonotype was counted only a few times. The antigen remains undetermined. These data also featured in a second study, about T cells in Graves' hyperthyroidism and ophthalmopathy. Per that paper: The study enrolled patients aged 18 to 65 with newly diagnosed hyperthyroidism of under 2 months' duration.

The chain is built from TRBV9 and TRBJ2-1; D possibly corresponds to TRBD2 (5 bases). The receptor was isolated from a man between 40 and 49 years old with Graves disease. Specimen: peripheral blood mononuclear cells (PBMCs), collected at new diagnosis, from a patient treated with antithyroid drugs. CDR3 amino acids: CASSVGGSDQQFF. The CDR3 DNA sequence: TGTGCCAGCAGCGTAGGTGGTAGCGACCAGCAGTTCTTC.